This TCR beta chain was sequenced in a study of OX40 agonist ivuxolimab in advanced cancers. Study background: From about 23 to 85 years was the age range, with a mean of roughly 59 years, and over 70% were male. Previous treatment with anti-PD-1, anti-PD-L1 or anti-CTLA-4 therapy was allowed; 40% had received some.

Produced via immunoSEQ multiplex PCR; TCRdb's table is partial and in-frame only. Of tens of thousands of clones listed, around 90% are singletons. As concerns this clone: Its specificity is not known.

V lost 7 bases and J lost 2, with 12 bases in between. CDR1 and CDR2 from the germline V gene are SGHNT and YYREEE (reference sequence). The CDR3 sequence is 14 residues long. Findings of the study overall: Certain nonresponders additionally had low normalized T-cell clonal expansion.

This TCR was sampled from an adult with an advanced solid tumor such as melanoma, head and neck, liver or kidney cancer. Sequenced here: CD4+ or CD8+ T cells sorted from blood, sampled in a trial of the OX40 agonist ivuxolimab. The chain couples TRBV5-4 to TRBJ2-2; D perhaps matches TRBD2 (5 bases). For the CDR3, the DNA is TGTGCCAGCTCCGAGCGGAAAAACACCGGGGAGCTGTTTTTT. Amino acids: CASSERKNTGELFF.